These 28 T cell receptor beta chains share one sample of origin, sequenced in a study of blood T cell repertoires in COVID-19. Profiling relied on immunoSEQ multiplex PCR, and the TCRdb table lists in-frame clones only, not all of them. The table includes about 200,000 clones, approximately 78% detected once. Sequenced input: peripheral blood. The receptors derive from an elderly woman with COVID-19, enrolled during active disease.

Concerning this clone: The DNA is omitted, as the CDR3 cannot be located on it reliably, and the CDR3 follows TCRdb's listing. The chain joins TRBV12-1 to TRBJ1-3. TRBV12-1 is a known pseudogene. The CDR3 adds up to 18 amino acids, both ends counted. The CDR3: CASSFGDPPWGEGNTIYF.

The rearrangement links TRBV19 to TRBJ2-4, with 7 positions matching TRBD1. This CDR3 has 12 residues. The V segment lost 5 bases and the J segment 8 bases; nucleotides outside the gene matches: 3. The germline V gene encodes CDR1 LNHDA and CDR2 SQIVND (reference sequence). The CDR3 DNA follows: TGTGCCAGTAGTTTTACAGGGGACATTCAGTACTTC. This codes for CASSFTGDIQYF.

The chain recombines TRBV25-1 with TRBJ1-4, with D unresolved. The germline V and J ends were trimmed by 3 bases and 8 bases, with 13 bases remaining between them. Germline lookup yields CDR1 MGHDK and CDR2 SYGVNS. This CDR3 is 14 amino acids long. DNA of the CDR3: TGTGCCAGCAGTGAGAGCCCCTCGTCGGAAAAACTGTTTTTT. Translating it yields CASSESPSSEKLFF. The full variable domain, rest sourced from reference TRBV25-1 and TRBJ1-4, is EADIYQTPRYLVIGTGKKITLECSQTMGHDKMYWYQQDPGMELHLIHYSYGVNSTEKGDLSSESTVSRIRTEHFPLTLESARPSHTSQYLCASSESPSSEKLFFGSGTQLSVL.

The table lists this clone with a few counts. V usage is TRBV18 and J usage is TRBJ2-7; D is unresolved. The V end lost 1 base, the J end lost 3 bases, and 19 bases lay between the germline ends. The CDR3 runs 17 residues. Germline V gives CDR1 KGHSH, CDR2 LQKENI. This CDR3 reads CASSPLIPAPGGYEQYF. CDR3 coding DNA: TGTGCCAGCTCACCACTCATACCGGCCCCTGGCGGCTACGAGCAGTACTTC. The full variable domain, in which reference TRBV18 and TRBJ2-7 provide the parts outside the CDR3, is NAGVMQNPRHLVRRRGQEARLRCSPMKGHSHVYWYRQLPEEGLKFMVYLQKENIIDESGMPKERFSAEFPKEGPSILRIQQVVRGDSAAYFCASSPLIPAPGGYEQYFGPGTRLTVT.

The chain carries TRBV3-1 (or the pseudogene TRBV3-2) and TRBJ2-7; no definite D call. Germline V gives CDR1 LGHDT, CDR2 YNNKEL (reference sequence). Between the trimmed V and J ends, which lost 5 bases and 0 bases, there was a span of 17 bases. CDR3 size: 16 residues. The CDR3 DNA reads TGTGCCAGCAGCGATATTAGCAGAGAAGCCTCCTACGAGCAGTACTTC. Amino acids: CASSDISREASYEQYF.

The chain carries TRBV7-8 and TRBJ2-5; TRBD2 matches 9 bases. V was clipped by 8 bases and J by 1 base; unmatched bases: 11. The CDR3 loop spans 16 amino acids. Germline V gives CDR1 SGHVS, CDR2 FQNEAQ. The CDR3, as DNA: TGTGCCAGCGGATTGAGGACTAGCGCGATCCAAGAGACCCAGTACTTC. This translates into CASGLRTSAIQETQYF.

The chain carries TRBV6-2 or TRBV6-3 and TRBJ2-7, with 9 bases aligning to TRBD2. The germline gives CDR1 MNHEY, CDR2 SVGEGT. This CDR3 comprises 13 residues. V shed 5 bases, J shed 3 bases, and the junction held 2 bases outside the gene matches. The CDR3 coding sequence is TGTGCCAGCAGTCGACTAGCGGACTACGAGCAGTACTTC. This encodes CASSRLADYEQYF.

The chain joins TRBV4-3 to TRBJ2-5; 9 bases agree with TRBD2. The CDR3 is made up of 15 amino acids. The V segment lost 3 bases and the J segment 5 bases; nucleotides outside the gene matches: 7. Germline loops: CDR1 LGHNA, CDR2 YSLEER. The CDR3 loop reads CASSHRLAEAETQYF. Written as DNA, the CDR3 is TGCGCCAGCAGCCACCGACTAGCGGAAGCGGAGACCCAGTACTTC.

J is TRBJ2-7 and V is TRBV27; the match to TRBD1 covers 7 bases. The germline CDR1 and CDR2 sequences are MNHEY and SMNVEV (reference sequence). This CDR3 spans 14 amino acids. The junction had 8 bases not matched to a gene; V was cut back by 6 bases and J by 3 bases. DNA for the CDR3: TGTGCCAGCAGAAAAACAGGGGCGAGCTACGAGCAGTACTTC. This sequence encodes CASRKTGASYEQYF.

The chain has TRBV7-2 and TRBJ2-2; no clear D. This CDR3 contains 13 residues. Trimming stripped 3 bases from V and 1 base from J, with 3 bases between. Germline-derived CDR1 and CDR2 are SGHTA and FQGNSA. This chain's CDR3 is CASSFKNTGELFF. In DNA form, the CDR3 reads TGTGCCAGCAGCTTTAAGAACACCGGGGAGCTGTTTTTT.

The chain recombines TRBV30 with TRBJ1-2; D uncertain. V was cut by 0 bases and J by 8 bases, with 10 bases left in between. The CDR3 sequence is 12 residues long. In germline, CDR1 is GTSNPN, CDR2 SVGIG (reference sequence). Written as DNA, the CDR3 is TGTGCCTGGAGTGTACGCCTGGGCGGCTACACCTTC. Translation gives CAWSVRLGGYTF.

The rearrangement joins TRBV30 to TRBJ1-1; no firm D call. CDR1 and CDR2 from the germline V gene are GTSNPN and SVGIG (reference sequence). The CDR3 covers 12 residues. The V end was cut by 3 bases, the J end by 4 bases, with 9 bases between. The CDR3 sequence: CAWRLGSTEAFF. The CDR3 coding sequence is TGTGCCTGGAGGCTCGGGAGCACTGAAGCTTTCTTT.

The rearrangement joins TRBV11-2 to TRBJ2-2; 15 bases fit TRBD2. Trimming took 4 bases from V and 6 from J; bases not matched to a gene: 0. The length of the CDR3 is 15 residues. CDR1 SGHAT and CDR2 FQNNGV come from the germline V gene. The CDR3 coding sequence is TGTGCCAGCAGCTGGACTAGCGGGGGGGCCGGGGAGCTGTTTTTT. Translation gives CASSWTSGGAGELFF. Full variable domain (remainder filled in from reference TRBV11-2 and TRBJ2-2): EAGVAQSPRYKIIEKRQSVAFWCNPISGHATLYWYQQILGQGPKLLIQFQNNGVVDDSQLPKDRFSAERLKGVDSTLKIQPAKLEDSAVYLCASSWTSGGAGELFFGEGSRLTVL.

The gene calls are TRBV11-3 and TRBJ1-6; no firm D call. Germline assignment: CDR1 SGHNT and CDR2 YENEEA. The CDR3 spans 13 residues. V lost 0 bases to trimming and J lost 9 bases, with 6 bases between them. The CDR3 is CASSLDEASPLHF. The CDR3 DNA sequence: TGTGCCAGCAGCTTAGATGAGGCTTCACCCCTCCACTTT. The variable domain in full, completed from reference TRBV11-3 and TRBJ1-6, reads EAGVVQSPRYKIIEKKQPVAFWCNPISGHNTLYWYLQNLGQGPELLIRYENEEAVDDSQLPKDRFSAERLKGVDSTLKIQPAELGDSAVYLCASSLDEASPLHFGNGTRLTVT.

This clone was observed at least ten times. The gene calls are TRBV28 and TRBJ2-1; TRBD1 matches 9 bases. V was pared by 5 bases and J by 7 bases, with 9 bases of the junction left unmatched. Per germline, CDR1 MDHEN and CDR2 SYDVKM. This CDR3 has 15 amino acids. CDR3 DNA: TGTGCCAGCAGTCAACAGGGGGCGATGAGTAATGAGCAGTTCTTC. Its protein product is CASSQQGAMSNEQFF.

In this sample, this clone turned up once. The chain couples TRBV18 to TRBJ2-5, with 9 bases fitting TRBD2. The CDR3 length is 15 residues. The V segment lost 2 bases and the J segment 5 bases; nucleotides outside the gene matches: 6. Germline CDR1 KGHSH, CDR2 LQKENI. DNA of the CDR3: TGTGCCAGCTCACCAACAGCGGGGGGCCTGGAGACCCAGTACTTC. Protein: CASSPTAGGLETQYF.

The rearrangement uses TRBV3-1 (or the pseudogene TRBV3-2) and TRBJ2-1, with 11 bases identical to TRBD1. Germline loops: CDR1 LGHDT, CDR2 YNNKEL (reference sequence). V was clipped by 4 bases and J by 8 bases; unmatched bases: 10. The CDR3 contains 16 residues. The CDR3 coding sequence is TGTGCCAGCAGCCCCCTGGGGGACAGGGGGGTAGATGAGCAGTTCTTC. Its translation: CASSPLGDRGVDEQFF.

The genes are TRBV21-1 and TRBJ2-7; TRBD2, the D gene given by the table, was not confirmed from the DNA. TRBV21-1 is a recognized pseudogene. The CDR3 is 13 amino acids. CDR3 DNA sequence: TGTGCCAGCAGCAAAGAACTCTTCTACGAGCAGTACTTC. Translated, it gives CASSKELFYEQYF.

The V gene is TRBV5-5, the J gene TRBJ1-3; maybe TRBD1 (6 bases). In germline, CDR1 is SGHKS, CDR2 YYEKEE (reference sequence). The CDR3 loop spans 14 amino acids. V lost 2 bases, J lost 0 bases, and 6 bases lay in between. CDR3 sequence: CASSLQGSGNTIYF. The CDR3 nucleotides are TGTGCCAGCAGCTTACAGGGCTCTGGAAACACCATATATTTT.

For the CDR3, the DNA is TGTGCCAGTACCTCGGAGCGGGGAAGTACGGCTTTCTTT. It specifies CASTSERGSTAFF. V is TRBV19 and J is TRBJ1-1; no firm D call. CDR1 and CDR2 from the germline V gene are LNHDA and SQIVND (reference sequence). The CDR3 extends over 13 amino acids. Trimming left V 7 bases short and J 11 bases short, with 20 bases between.

This clone was detected only a few times. The chain is built from TRBV28 and TRBJ1-6, with D possibly matching TRBD1 (5 bases). This CDR3 comprises 12 residues. Germline V lookup: CDR1 MDHEN, CDR2 SYDVKM. Trimming took 6 bases from V and 7 from J, leaving 7 bases between them. CDR3 sequence: CASSSGNSPLHF. The CDR3 nucleotides are TGTGCCAGCAGCTCAGGGAATTCACCCCTCCACTTT.

A single count supports this clone. V and J are TRBV4-1 and TRBJ2-7; 9 positions agree with TRBD1. Trimming cost V 2 bases and J 3 bases; bases outside gene matches: 5. This CDR3 spans 15 amino acids. CDR1 is MGHRA and CDR2 is YSYEKL in the germline V gene. CDR3 protein: CASSQSDRGFYEQYF. CDR3 sequence (DNA): TGCGCCAGCAGCCAATCGGACAGGGGCTTCTACGAGCAGTACTTC.

In its sample, this clone was seen once. V gene TRBV14 combines with J gene TRBJ1-4; TRBD1 agrees at 8 bases. Germline V gene sequence: CDR1 SGHDN, CDR2 FVKESK. The CDR3 consists of 15 residues. Trimming took 4 bases from V and 9 from J; bases not matched to a gene: 10. The CDR3 region is CASSRHRGIRQKLFF. The CDR3 coding sequence is TGTGCCAGCAGCCGCCACAGGGGGATTCGTCAAAAACTGTTTTTT.

The chain carries TRBV4-1 and TRBJ1-5; tentative D call: TRBD1 (5 bases). V lost 0 bases and J lost 4, with 10 bases in between. The CDR3 totals 15 residues. Per germline, CDR1 MGHRA and CDR2 YSYEKL. CDR3 in amino acids: CASSQEGVLNQPQHF. The DNA for the CDR3 is TGCGCCAGCAGCCAAGAAGGGGTTTTGAATCAGCCCCAGCATTTT.

The chain couples TRBV19 to TRBJ2-5, with 8 nucleotides matching TRBD2. J gave up 9 bases and V 9 bases, and 18 bases lay outside the gene matches. Germline loops: CDR1 LNHDA, CDR2 SQIVND (reference sequence). The CDR3 totals 15 residues. CDR3 sequence reads: CASKQGTRNREAQYF. CDR3 nucleotides: TGTGCCAGCAAGCAAGGGACTAGGAACAGGGAGGCCCAGTACTTC.

The chain uses TRBV5-4 and TRBJ2-1, with TRBD1 matching over 9 bases. CDR1 and CDR2 (germline): SGHNT, YYREEE (reference sequence). There are 15 residues in the CDR3. Trimming cost V 4 bases and J 9 bases; bases outside gene matches: 11. The CDR3 here is CASSRTGEGAGEQFF. The CDR3, as DNA: TGTGCCAGCAGCCGGACAGGGGAGGGGGCTGGTGAGCAGTTCTTC.

The chain joins TRBV18 to TRBJ1-5; TRBD1 aligns across 8 bases. Trimming took 3 bases from V and 7 from J; bases not matched to a gene: 5. Germline V CDR1 and CDR2: KGHSH, LQKENI. There are 14 residues in the CDR3. The CDR3 DNA sequence: TGTGCCAGCTCACCTACAGGGGGGAGGCAGCCCCAGCATTTT. It encodes CASSPTGGRQPQHF.

The chain is built from TRBV2 and TRBJ1-5; maybe TRBD1 (5 bases). V dropped 6 bases and J dropped 1 base, with 10 bases sitting between them. Germline lookup yields CDR1 SNHLY and CDR2 FYNNEI. The CDR3 contains 14 residues. CDR3 nucleotide sequence: TGTGCCAGCAGAAGGGGTCCCAGCAATCAGCCCCAGCATTTT. It encodes CASRRGPSNQPQHF.